This entry concerns a single TCR beta chain. What it binds is not known. This sample stems from a study of T cell responses to AZD1222 COVID-19 vaccine. Study-level information: Analyses pooled second doses at about 4 or about 12 weeks.

Overall study results and limits: Donors were mostly white British, more females; clonal diversity possibly underestimated.

The table came from immunoSEQ multiplex PCR; TCRdb's copy has only in-frame clones and leaves some out. The sample has 120,000 to 150,000 clones, 88% seen once. J gave up 3 bases and V 6 bases, and 6 bases lay outside the gene matches. CDR1 is LNHDA and CDR2 is SQIVND in the germline V gene (reference sequence). This CDR3 comprises 14 residues. The specimen comprised peripheral blood, sampled on day 0 of AZD1222 vaccination. This clonotype originated in an adult in good health. The chain carries TRBV19 and TRBJ2-5, with 8 bases that match TRBD1. This chain's CDR3 is CASRIGQGKETQYF. The CDR3 DNA is TGTGCCAGTAGAATTGGACAGGGAAAAGAGACCCAGTACTTC.